Listed here is a single TCR beta chain. Only in-frame clones appear in the TCRdb table, and some are missing; sequencing was by immunoSEQ multiplex PCR. Seen here are 30,000 or so clones, around 86% observed once, and the top ten hold 0.4% to 0.5%. This specimen belongs to a study of PD-1 blockade in classical Hodgkin lymphoma. Deletions cut 1 base from V and 9 bases from J, with 9 bases between. In germline, CDR1 is LNHNV, CDR2 YYDKDF (reference sequence). This CDR3 has 12 amino acids. Time point of the sample: cycle 4 day 1 (C4D1), after less than 7 weeks of nivolumab. Each patient relapsed following autologous stem cell transplantation, and prior brentuximab vedotin exposure differed. With magnetic negative selection, CD4+ T cells were purified from PBMCs that had been thawed.

This receptor was obtained from a human donor with classical Hodgkin lymphoma. The chain carries TRBV15 and TRBJ1-1; perhaps TRBD1 as D (6 bases). Sequencing used CD4+ T cells from blood, obtained before the fourth cycle of nivolumab. CDR3 DNA sequence: TGTGCCACCAGCAGAGTGAGGGGGAAAGCTTTCTTT. Its translation is CATSRVRGKAFF.